A single sample gave rise to the 25 T cell receptor beta chains below, sequenced in a study of blood T cell repertoires in COVID-19. Sequencing was performed with immunoSEQ multiplex PCR; in TCRdb, only in-frame clones are kept and a portion is missing. The repertoire has 350,000 to 450,000 clones, about 88% of them found once; the top ten carry 2.5% to 3.5%. The sample comprised peripheral blood. All receptors derive from a human donor in a cohort sampled during active COVID-19.

V gene TRBV19 combines with J gene TRBJ2-1; D is possibly TRBD2 (6 bases). The germline V and J ends were trimmed by 10 bases and 5 bases, with 24 bases remaining between them. This CDR3 contains 16 residues. Per the germline V gene, CDR1 is LNHDA and CDR2 is SQIVND (reference sequence). CDR3 sequence (DNA): TGTGCCACCAATATGCCCGGGACTCCGAGGGACAATGAGCAGTTCTTC. This translates into CATNMPGTPRDNEQFF.

The chain recombines TRBV28 with TRBJ2-1; a possible D gene is TRBD2 (5 bases). Trimming cost V 6 bases and J 4 bases, with 19 bases left between them. The CDR3 covers 16 residues. Germline V CDR1 and CDR2: MDHEN, SYDVKM. DNA of the CDR3: TGTGCCAGCAGCCACGAAAAACTCGGACTGTACAATGAGCAGTTCTTC. It encodes CASSHEKLGLYNEQFF.

The J gene is TRBJ2-1, the V gene TRBV6-1; 11 nucleotides agree with TRBD2. The CDR3 totals 17 residues. The junction had 10 bases not matched to a gene; V was cut back by 2 bases and J by 7 bases. Per the germline V gene, CDR1 is MNHNS and CDR2 is SASEGT. As DNA, the CDR3 is TGTGCCAGCAGTGAAACGGCTAGCGGGAGGATATATAATGAGCAGTTCTTC. Translation gives CASSETASGRIYNEQFF.

V and J are TRBV2 and TRBJ2-5; 7 bases agree with TRBD1. CDR1 SNHLY and CDR2 FYNNEI come from the germline V gene. Unmatched junction bases numbered 9, after V lost 7 bases and J lost 4 bases. The length of the CDR3 is 14 residues. CDR3 nucleotide sequence: TGTGCCAGCAATCCAGGGGGAGTCGCAGAGACCCAGTACTTC. This sequence encodes CASNPGGVAETQYF. The full variable domain, its missing parts supplied by reference TRBV2 and TRBJ2-5, is EPEVTQTPSHQVTQMGQEVILRCVPISNHLYFYWYRQILGQKVEFLVSFYNNEISEKSEIFDDQFSVERPDGSNFTLKIRSTKLEDSAMYFCASNPGGVAETQYFGPGTRLLVL.

Written as DNA, the CDR3 is TGTGCCAGCAGTCCCGGGACAACGACCTACGAGCAGTACTTC. Residues: CASSPGTTTYEQYF. The rearrangement joins TRBV6-5 to TRBJ2-7; TRBD1 might be the D (6 bases). This CDR3 is 14 amino acids long. CDR1 is MNHEY and CDR2 is SVGAGI in the germline V gene. With 5 bases removed from V and 2 bases from J, the gap between germline ends came to 13 bases.

The chain has TRBV11-2 and TRBJ1-5; D is unclear. The CDR3 contains 13 residues. Trimming removed 1 base from V and 5 bases from J, with 6 bases in between. Germline V gives CDR1 SGHAT, CDR2 FQNNGV. CDR3 in amino acids: CASSLGPHQPQHF. In nucleotides, the CDR3 is TGTGCCAGCAGCTTAGGGCCCCATCAGCCCCAGCATTTT.

The V gene is TRBV5-1, the J gene TRBJ2-1, with 8 bases matching TRBD2. The CDR3 sequence is 15 residues long. V lost 0 bases and J lost 6; bases outside the gene matches: 5. The germline V gene has CDR1 SGHRS and CDR2 YFSETQ. In DNA form, the CDR3 reads TGCGCCAGCAGCTTGGGAGCGGGGGACCGCAATGAGCAGTTCTTC. Translated, it gives CASSLGAGDRNEQFF.

This clone came up a few times. The V and J genes are TRBV27 and TRBJ2-2; TRBD1 aligns across 11 bases. V shed 7 bases and J 1 base; nucleotides not matched to a gene: 8. The CDR3 contains 17 residues. The germline V gene has CDR1 MNHEY and CDR2 SMNVEV (reference sequence). CDR3 coding DNA: TGTGCCAGCAAGCTAAGGACAGGGGGCCGGAACACCGGGGAGCTGTTTTTT. It encodes CASKLRTGGRNTGELFF.

This rearrangement joins TRBV18 to TRBJ1-1; 7 nucleotides line up with TRBD1. V shed 5 bases and J 1 base; nucleotides not matched to a gene: 7. This CDR3 has 15 amino acids. Germline CDR1 reads KGHSH; CDR2 reads LQKENI. CDR3 protein: CASSTGGTENTEAFF. CDR3 DNA sequence: TGTGCCAGCTCAACGGGGGGGACAGAGAACACTGAAGCTTTCTTT.

The J gene is TRBJ2-1, the V gene TRBV7-3; 11 nucleotides align to TRBD1. This CDR3 is built from 15 residues. Trimming at V came to 5 bases and at J to 8 bases, leaving 8 bases not matched to a gene. The V gene's germline CDR1 is SGHTA and CDR2 FQGTGA. In nucleotides, the CDR3 is TGTGCCAGCAGCCCCGCGGGACAGGGGGGCGATGAGCAGTTCTTC. Translation: CASSPAGQGGDEQFF.

The chain couples TRBV7-2 to TRBJ1-5; 8 bases are shared with TRBD1. Germline CDR1 is SGHTA and CDR2 is FQGNSA. V dropped 1 base and J dropped 2; count of bases not matched to a gene: 1. The CDR3 totals 15 residues. CDR3 DNA: TGTGCCAGCAGCTTAGTGGGACAGGGCAATCAGCCCCAGCATTTT. Encoded protein: CASSLVGQGNQPQHF.

The gene calls are TRBV5-6 and TRBJ2-3; D not certain. The CDR3 is 15 residues long. Germline CDR1 SGHDT, CDR2 YYEEEE. V was cut by 4 bases and J by 1 base, with 13 bases left in between. CDR3 sequence (DNA): TGTGCCAGCAGCCTCACGGGTACCCGCACAGATACGCAGTATTTT. As protein: CASSLTGTRTDTQYF.

Here the CDR3 reads CASSPPTAGGTDTQYF. The CDR3, as DNA: TGTGCCAGCAGCCCCCCGACAGCGGGGGGAACAGATACGCAGTATTTT. The chain has TRBV6-4 and TRBJ2-3; TRBD2 agrees at 9 bases. V shed 6 bases and J 3 bases; nucleotides not matched to a gene: 10. Germline V gene lookup returns CDR1 MRHNA and CDR2 SNTAGT. This CDR3 is built from 16 residues.

Turning to this clone: Relative to the germline gene, one junction end is altered; a read error may explain this. The chain uses TRBV6-5 and TRBJ1-1, with D possibly being TRBD1 (6 bases). Germline V lookup: CDR1 MNHEY, CDR2 SVGAGI. This CDR3 comprises 13 residues. This chain's CDR3 is CASSNSGVTEAFF. CDR3 DNA sequence: TGTGCCAGCAGTAACTCAGGGGTCACTGAAGCTTTCTTT.

There are a few counts of this clone. The chain links TRBV18 to TRBJ1-1, with D possibly matching TRBD1 (6 bases). V shed 6 bases and J shed 7 bases, with 15 bases lying between them. Germline loops: CDR1 KGHSH, CDR2 LQKENI. The CDR3 extends over 13 amino acids. The CDR3: CASSGGAYSEAFF. In DNA form, the CDR3 reads TGTGCCAGCTCCGGGGGGGCATACAGTGAAGCTTTCTTT.

The chain combines TRBV30 with TRBJ2-3, with D maybe TRBD2 (6 bases). Germline V gene sequence: CDR1 GTSNPN, CDR2 SVGIG (reference sequence). The CDR3 loop spans 15 amino acids. V lost 0 bases, J lost 6 bases, and 16 bases lay in between. CDR3 in amino acids: CAWSVRAGSADTQYF. For the CDR3, the DNA is TGTGCCTGGAGTGTACGGGCGGGGTCGGCTGATACGCAGTATTTT.

The chain links TRBV11-3 to TRBJ2-5; 11 bases agree with TRBD2. With V trimmed by 5 bases and J by 4 bases, 6 bases remained unmatched. Germline assignment: CDR1 SGHNT and CDR2 YENEEA. This CDR3 region has 15 residues. CDR3 sequence: CASSQTSGVSETQYF. CDR3 DNA: TGTGCCAGCAGCCAGACTAGCGGGGTATCAGAGACCCAGTACTTC.

The table lists this clone with a count of one. The chain has TRBV27 and TRBJ2-5, with D perhaps matching TRBD1 (5 bases). Germline CDR1 and CDR2: MNHEY and SMNVEV (reference sequence). The CDR3 covers 14 residues. Between the trimmed V and J ends, which lost 5 bases and 1 base, there was a span of 11 bases. CDR3 region: CASSPHRLQETQYF. The CDR3 DNA reads as TGTGCCAGCAGTCCCCACAGGCTCCAAGAGACCCAGTACTTC.

CDR3 amino acids: CASSYSRARSYEQYF. CDR3 DNA: TGTGCCAGCAGTTACTCAAGAGCGCGATCCTACGAGCAGTACTTC. The rearrangement uses TRBV6-5 and TRBJ2-7; D not certain. The CDR3 totals 15 residues. In germline, CDR1 is MNHEY, CDR2 SVGAGI. The ends were cut back, 0 bases at V and 1 base at J, with 10 bases in the middle.

The V gene is TRBV18, the J gene TRBJ2-7; TRBD1 matches at 9 bases. CDR1 is KGHSH, CDR2 LQKENI, per germline. V gave up 4 bases and J gave up 4 bases; unmatched junction bases: 17. This CDR3 is built from 18 residues. The CDR3 DNA sequence: TGTGCCAGCTCACGGACTGACCTCCGGGACAGGGAAACGTACGAGCAGTACTTC. It specifies CASSRTDLRDRETYEQYF.

Comments on this clone: Other DNA sequences in the same sample also yield this CDR3. The rearrangement links TRBV7-9 to TRBJ1-1, with D maybe TRBD1 (5 bases). From germline, CDR1 is SEHNR and CDR2 FQNEAQ (reference sequence). V was cut by 5 bases and J by 6 bases, with 13 bases left in between. This CDR3 comprises 13 residues. The CDR3: CASSLGRGAEAFF. The CDR3 bases are TGTGCCAGCAGCCTGGGGAGGGGAGCTGAAGCTTTCTTT.

This clone showed up just once. This chain links TRBV4-2 with TRBJ1-5, with D perhaps matching TRBD1 (5 bases). CDR3 length: 15 amino acids. CDR1 is LGHNA and CDR2 is YNFKEQ in the germline V gene. V was clipped by 0 bases and J by 4 bases, with 10 bases between them. CDR3 nucleotides: TGTGCCAGCAGCCAAGAATCGCGACAGAATCAGCCCCAGCATTTT. It codes for CASSQESRQNQPQHF.

The gene calls are TRBV4-1 and TRBJ2-1; 8 bases line up with TRBD1. The CDR3 contains 17 residues. Trimming took 4 bases from V and 7 from J; bases not matched to a gene: 15. Germline-derived CDR1 and CDR2 are MGHRA and YSYEKL. CDR3 amino acids: CASSPARTGKVGNEQFF. The CDR3 coding sequence is TGCGCCAGCAGCCCGGCCCGGACAGGGAAGGTGGGGAATGAGCAGTTCTTC.

As for this clone: Its ends do not fully match the called genes, so a read error is possible. The rearrangement joins TRBV5-1 to TRBJ1-2, with D possibly TRBD1 on 6 matching bases. The germline CDR1 and CDR2 sequences are SGHRS and YFSETQ. This CDR3 is 13 amino acids long. The CDR3 DNA reads as TGCGCCAGCAGCTTGGGGGCAGGGGAAGGCTGCACCTTC. Translating it yields CASSLGAGEGCTF.

The gene calls are TRBV6-5 and TRBJ2-5; 11 bases are shared with TRBD1. In germline, CDR1 is MNHEY, CDR2 SVGAGI. The CDR3 has 13 residues. The V segment lost 10 bases and the J segment 5 bases; nucleotides outside the gene matches: 6. In nucleotides, the CDR3 is TGTGCCACACGGACAGGGGGCGCGGAGACCCAGTACTTC. Translated: CATRTGGAETQYF.